This TCR beta chain is drawn from a study of blood T cell repertoires in COVID-19. The wider study: COVID-19 samples from acute and convalescent phases originated in the United States, Italy and Spain. The cDNA or gDNA used as material had been derived from T cells, B-cell-depleted T cells, or PBMCs.

Germline V gene lookup returns CDR1 SGHRS and CDR2 YFSETQ. The ends were cut back, 5 bases at V and 6 bases at J, with 15 bases in the middle. The CDR3 is made up of 15 amino acids. Authors' processing steps: By means of reference gene primer amplification, nucleated cell counts were estimated. Clones were sequenced by immunoSEQ multiplex PCR, and TCRdb holds only the in-frame ones, with some missing. V and J calls and clone size are those listed in that table; D and trimming were worked out from the DNA. The sample shows 100,000 to 120,000 clones, roughly 79% of them seen only once. Sequences were obtained from peripheral blood. The chain is built from TRBV5-1 and TRBJ1-6, with D possibly matching TRBD1 (5 bases). This sequence originates from an older woman with acute or convalescent COVID-19. CDR3 residues: CASRSPGTGNSPLHF. CDR3 DNA: TGCGCCAGCAGATCCCCCGGGACTGGTAATTCACCCCTCCACTTT.